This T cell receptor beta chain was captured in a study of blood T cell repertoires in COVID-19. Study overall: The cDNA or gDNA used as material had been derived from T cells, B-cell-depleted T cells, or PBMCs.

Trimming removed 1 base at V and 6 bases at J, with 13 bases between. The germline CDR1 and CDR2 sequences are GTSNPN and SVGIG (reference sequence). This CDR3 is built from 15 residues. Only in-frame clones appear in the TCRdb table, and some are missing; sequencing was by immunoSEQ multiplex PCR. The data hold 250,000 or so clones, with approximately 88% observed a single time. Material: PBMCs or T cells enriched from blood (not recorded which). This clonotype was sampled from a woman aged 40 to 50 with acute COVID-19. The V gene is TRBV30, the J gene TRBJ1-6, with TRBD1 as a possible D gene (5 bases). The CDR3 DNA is TGTGCCTGGAGTGGGGTGAGCCAGGGTAATTCACCCCTCCACTTT. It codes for CAWSGVSQGNSPLHF.